This section outlines one TCR beta chain sequence together with its context. Antigen unknown. This entry belongs to a study of blood T cells in healthy people across ages. General study points: Per million T cells, the diversity of TCR beta decreased roughly linearly as age advanced.

A J-beta primer mix and a sample-barcoded 5' primer were used in a second PCR of roughly 6 to 11 cycles. TCRdb recomputed calls from the 5' RACE reads with MiXCR, one row per CDR3 protein. Altogether approximately 800,000 distinct CDR3 sequences are present, about 42% being singletons, with the ten largest covering 15% to 20%. Germline loops: CDR1 DFQATT, CDR2 SNEGSKA (reference sequence). CDR3 length equals 14 residues. V lost 1 base, J lost 7 bases, and 5 bases stayed unmatched. The V and J genes are TRBV20-1 and TRBJ1-4, with 8 bases that match TRBD1. The specimen sequenced was blood. The sequence was collected from an elderly man in good health. The CDR3 spells CSARATGVIEKLFF. As DNA, the CDR3 is TGCAGTGCTAGAGCGACAGGGGTCATTGAAAAACTGTTTTTT.